The entry that follows covers one T cell receptor beta chain sequence. Its antigen is undetermined. There are 11 residues in the CDR3. V was cut by 6 bases and J by 3 bases, with 9 bases left in between. Germline CDR1 and CDR2: DFQATT and SNEGSKA (reference sequence). RNA, at about 0.5 to 1 ug, was reverse transcribed with random hexamers. TCRdb used MiXCR to reprocess the immunoSEQ multiplex PCR reads, holding one entry per CDR3 protein. The sample holds nearly 200,000 distinct CDR3 sequences; nearly 95% are singletons and the top ten take 0.093%. This sample stems from a study of CD8 T cells in Susac syndrome. Sequencing of TCR beta drew on CD8+ and CD4+ T cells from blood. It was treatment-naive patients with stable or active relapsing-remitting disease who made up the multiple sclerosis controls. Regarding the study as a whole: A relatively small number of individuals underwent TCR sequencing and HLA analysis.

The V and J genes are TRBV20-1 and TRBJ2-7; D gene unclear. Specimen: CD4+ T cells from PBMCs. The receptor comes from a human donor with multiple sclerosis. Written as DNA, the CDR3 is TGCAGTGCATACAGCCGCTACGAGCAGTACTTC. It is translated as CSAYSRYEQYF.